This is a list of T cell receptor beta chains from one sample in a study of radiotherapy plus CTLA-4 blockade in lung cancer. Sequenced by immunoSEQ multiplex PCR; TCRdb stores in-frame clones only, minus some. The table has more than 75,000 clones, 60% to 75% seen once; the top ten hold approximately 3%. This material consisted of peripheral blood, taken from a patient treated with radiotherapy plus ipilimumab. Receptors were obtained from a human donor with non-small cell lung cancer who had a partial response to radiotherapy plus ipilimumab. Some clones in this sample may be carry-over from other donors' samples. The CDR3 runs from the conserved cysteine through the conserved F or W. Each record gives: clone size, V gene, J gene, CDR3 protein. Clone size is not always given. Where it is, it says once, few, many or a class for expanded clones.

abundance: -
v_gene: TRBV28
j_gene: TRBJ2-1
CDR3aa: CASSFPGREQFF

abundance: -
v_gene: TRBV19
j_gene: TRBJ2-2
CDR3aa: CASRLTGPGELFF

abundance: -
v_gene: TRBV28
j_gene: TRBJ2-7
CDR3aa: CASRPLAGGYEQYF

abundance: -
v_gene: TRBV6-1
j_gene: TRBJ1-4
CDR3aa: CASKEGFANEKLFF

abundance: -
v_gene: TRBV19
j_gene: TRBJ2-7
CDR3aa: CASSTGDQYDEQYF

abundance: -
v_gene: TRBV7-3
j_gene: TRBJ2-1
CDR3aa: CASSPDERGLSNEQFF

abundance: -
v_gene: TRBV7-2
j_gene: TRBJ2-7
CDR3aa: CASSLDVGEQYF

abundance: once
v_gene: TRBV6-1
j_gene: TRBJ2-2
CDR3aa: CASRTASSGELFF

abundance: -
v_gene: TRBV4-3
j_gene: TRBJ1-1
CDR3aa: CASSQDRRGTAKRNTEAFF

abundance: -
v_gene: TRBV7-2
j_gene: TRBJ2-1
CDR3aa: CASSLALADNEQFF

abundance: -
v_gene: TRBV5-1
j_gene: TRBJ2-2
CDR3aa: CASSRTGTGAGELFF

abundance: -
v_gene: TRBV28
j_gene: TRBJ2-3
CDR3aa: CASTAPPGTDTQYF

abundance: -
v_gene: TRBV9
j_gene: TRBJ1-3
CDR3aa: CASSVELRSGNTIYF

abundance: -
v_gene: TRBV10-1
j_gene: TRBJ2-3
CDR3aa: CAKNGVTDTQYF

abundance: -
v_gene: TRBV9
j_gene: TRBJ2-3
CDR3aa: CASSVGAAFTDTQYF

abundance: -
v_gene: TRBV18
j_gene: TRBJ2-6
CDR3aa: CASSPPGIGANVLTF

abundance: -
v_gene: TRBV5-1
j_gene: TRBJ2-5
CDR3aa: CASTASGPKETQYF

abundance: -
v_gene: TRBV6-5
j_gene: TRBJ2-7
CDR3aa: CASSYQGLAGSYEQYF

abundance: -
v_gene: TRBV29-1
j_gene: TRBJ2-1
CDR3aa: CSVRKRGGNNEQFF

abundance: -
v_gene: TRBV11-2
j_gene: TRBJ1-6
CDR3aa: CASSPELGDNSPLHF

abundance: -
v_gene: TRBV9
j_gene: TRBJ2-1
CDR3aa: CASSVDPGPTNEQFF

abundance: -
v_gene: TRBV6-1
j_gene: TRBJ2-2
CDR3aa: CASSEGPYTGELFF

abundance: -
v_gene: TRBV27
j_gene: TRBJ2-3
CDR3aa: CASSFTGPSTDTQYF

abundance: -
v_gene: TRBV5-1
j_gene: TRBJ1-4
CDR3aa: CASSLGAGTGEEKLFF

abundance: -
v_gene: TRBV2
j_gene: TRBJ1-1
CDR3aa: CASRKGRTGWGLGTEAFF

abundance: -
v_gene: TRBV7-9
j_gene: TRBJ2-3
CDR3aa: CASSSGLAGRGSSTDTQYF

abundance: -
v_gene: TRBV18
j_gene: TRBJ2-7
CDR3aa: CASSPAGQGGYEQYF

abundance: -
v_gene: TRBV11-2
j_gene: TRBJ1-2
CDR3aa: CASSGGAGGYGYTF

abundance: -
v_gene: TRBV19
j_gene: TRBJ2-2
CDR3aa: CASSIGGGAVGELFF

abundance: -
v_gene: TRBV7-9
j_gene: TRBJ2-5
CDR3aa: CASSELAGETQYF

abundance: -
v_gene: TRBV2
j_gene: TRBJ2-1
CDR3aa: CASIRLAHYNEQFF

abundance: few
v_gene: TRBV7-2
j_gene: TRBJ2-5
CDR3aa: CASSLQGGAETQYF

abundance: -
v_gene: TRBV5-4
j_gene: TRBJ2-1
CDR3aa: CASSTGLAGPTYNEQFF

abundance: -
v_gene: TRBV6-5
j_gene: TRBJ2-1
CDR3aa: CASSDRVVIGEQFF

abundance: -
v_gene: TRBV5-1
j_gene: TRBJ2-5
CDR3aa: CASSLALAGKETQYF

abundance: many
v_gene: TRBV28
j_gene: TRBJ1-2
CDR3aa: CASGGYSYGYTF

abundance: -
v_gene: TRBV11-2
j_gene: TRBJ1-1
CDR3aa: CASSTNAVIEAFF

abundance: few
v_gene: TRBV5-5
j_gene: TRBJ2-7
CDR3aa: CASSRQWALYEQYF

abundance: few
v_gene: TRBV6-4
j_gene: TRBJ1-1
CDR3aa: CARRVEAFF

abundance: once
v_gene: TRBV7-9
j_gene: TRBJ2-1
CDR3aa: CASSLMRQGAYNEQFF

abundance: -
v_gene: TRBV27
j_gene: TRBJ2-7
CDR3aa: CASSLFLQVSGRAYEQYF

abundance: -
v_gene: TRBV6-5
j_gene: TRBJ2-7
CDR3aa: CASRLGTSGYEQYF

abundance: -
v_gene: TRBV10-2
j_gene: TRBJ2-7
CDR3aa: CASRGTGGSYEQYF

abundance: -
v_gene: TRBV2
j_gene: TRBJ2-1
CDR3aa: CASLRRTGVYNEQFF

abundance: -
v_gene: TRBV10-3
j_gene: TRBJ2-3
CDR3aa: CAISEGATSTDTQYF

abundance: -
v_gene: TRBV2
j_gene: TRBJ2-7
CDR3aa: CASRLAGPGYEQYF

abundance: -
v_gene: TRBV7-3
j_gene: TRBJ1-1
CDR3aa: CASSSLPGTEAFF

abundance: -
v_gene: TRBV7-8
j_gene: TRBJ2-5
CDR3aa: CASSLPDRVGETQYF

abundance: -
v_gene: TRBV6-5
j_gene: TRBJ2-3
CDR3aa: CASSYAGPLRDTQYF

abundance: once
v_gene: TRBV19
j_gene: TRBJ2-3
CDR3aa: CASSIGRTGRATDTQYF

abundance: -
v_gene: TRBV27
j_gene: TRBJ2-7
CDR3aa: CASSSINSYEQYF

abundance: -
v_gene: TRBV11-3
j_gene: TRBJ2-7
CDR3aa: CASSTRQGAMNEQYF

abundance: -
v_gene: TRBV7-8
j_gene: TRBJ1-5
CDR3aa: CASSPDRGLSNQPQHF

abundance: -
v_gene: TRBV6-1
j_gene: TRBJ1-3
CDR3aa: CASSPGALDGNTIYF

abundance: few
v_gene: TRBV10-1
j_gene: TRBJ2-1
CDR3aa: CASSDGLGEQFF

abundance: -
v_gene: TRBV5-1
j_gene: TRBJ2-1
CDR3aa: CASSLSPDSSYNEQFF

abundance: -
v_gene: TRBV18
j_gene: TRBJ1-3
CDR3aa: CASSPLRPGTGPSGNTIYF

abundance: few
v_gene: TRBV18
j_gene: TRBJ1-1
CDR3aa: CASSPRTFTEAFF

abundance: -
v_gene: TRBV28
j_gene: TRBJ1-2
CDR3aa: CASSLYRGYGYTF